The sequence of this TCR beta chain was determined in a study of blood T cell repertoires in COVID-19. Looking at the study overall: COVID-19 samples from acute and convalescent phases originated in the United States, Italy and Spain.

This clone was observed a single time. Methods used by the authors: Amplification with reference gene primers provided the estimates of nucleated cell counts. The protocol was immunoSEQ multiplex PCR, while the TCRdb copy is restricted to in-frame clones and leaves out a portion. V, J and clone size are taken as reported in that table, and D and trimming were inferred from the DNA itself. This sample has about 210,000 clones, with 81% found just once. The CDR3 length is 16 residues. Germline CDR1 reads MNHEY; CDR2 reads SMNVEV (reference sequence). J lost 1 base, V lost 7 bases, and 9 bases had no gene match.

The material sequenced was PBMCs or T cells enriched from blood (not recorded which). The V and J genes are TRBV27 and TRBJ2-3; TRBD2 matches 9 bases. The TCR was taken from a woman between 50 and 59 years old with acute COVID-19. Written as DNA, the CDR3 is TGTGCCAGCACCAGTTGGCGGGAGGGGGGCACAGATACGCAGTATTTT. It specifies CASTSWREGGTDTQYF.